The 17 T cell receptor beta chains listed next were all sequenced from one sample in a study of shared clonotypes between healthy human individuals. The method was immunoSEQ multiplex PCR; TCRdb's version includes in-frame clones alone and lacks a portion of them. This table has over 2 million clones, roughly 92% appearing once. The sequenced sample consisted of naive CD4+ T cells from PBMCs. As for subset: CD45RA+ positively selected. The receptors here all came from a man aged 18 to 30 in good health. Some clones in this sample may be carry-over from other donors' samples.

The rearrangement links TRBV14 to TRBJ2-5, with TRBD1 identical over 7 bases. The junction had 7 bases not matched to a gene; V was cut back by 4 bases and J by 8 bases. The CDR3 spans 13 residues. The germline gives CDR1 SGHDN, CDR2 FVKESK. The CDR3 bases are TGTGCCAGCAGCCCGACAGGGTTCGGAACCCAGTACTTC. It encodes CASSPTGFGTQYF.

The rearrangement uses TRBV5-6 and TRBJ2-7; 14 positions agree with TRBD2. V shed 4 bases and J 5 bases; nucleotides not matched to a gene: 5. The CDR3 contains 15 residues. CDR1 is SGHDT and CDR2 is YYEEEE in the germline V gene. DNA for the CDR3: TGTGCCAGCAGCGCATGGGGACTAGCGGGAGACGAGCAGTACTTC. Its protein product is CASSAWGLAGDEQYF. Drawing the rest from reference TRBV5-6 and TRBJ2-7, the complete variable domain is DAGVTQSPTHLIKTRGQQVTLRCSPKSGHDTVSWYQQALGQGPQFIFQYYEEEERQRGNFPDRFSGHQFPNYSSELNVNALLLGDSALYLCASSAWGLAGDEQYFGPGTRLTVT.

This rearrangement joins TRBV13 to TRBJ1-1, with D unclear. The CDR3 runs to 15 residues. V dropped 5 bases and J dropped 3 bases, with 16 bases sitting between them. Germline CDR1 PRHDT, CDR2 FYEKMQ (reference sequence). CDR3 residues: CASSTAVLGHTEAFF. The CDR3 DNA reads TGTGCCAGCAGCACGGCGGTTCTAGGGCACACTGAAGCTTTCTTT.

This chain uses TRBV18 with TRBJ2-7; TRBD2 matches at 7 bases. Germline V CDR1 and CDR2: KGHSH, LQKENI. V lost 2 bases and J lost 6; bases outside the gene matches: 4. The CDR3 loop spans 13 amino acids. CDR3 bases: TGTGCCAGCTCACCATCTAGCGGCAGCGAGCAGTACTTC. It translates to CASSPSSGSEQYF.

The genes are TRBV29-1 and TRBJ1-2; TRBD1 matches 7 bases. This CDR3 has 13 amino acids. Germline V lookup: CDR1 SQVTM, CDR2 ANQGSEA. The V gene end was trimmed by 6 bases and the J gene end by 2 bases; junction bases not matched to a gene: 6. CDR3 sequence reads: CSVHRDSNYGYTF. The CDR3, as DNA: TGCAGCGTCCACCGGGACAGCAACTATGGCTACACCTTC.

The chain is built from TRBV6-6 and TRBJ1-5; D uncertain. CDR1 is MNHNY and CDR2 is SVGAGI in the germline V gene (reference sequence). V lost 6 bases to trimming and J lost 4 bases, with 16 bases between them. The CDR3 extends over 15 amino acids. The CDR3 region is CASRKLDIQNQPQHF. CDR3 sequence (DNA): TGTGCCAGCAGAAAACTTGATATTCAGAATCAGCCCCAGCATTTT.

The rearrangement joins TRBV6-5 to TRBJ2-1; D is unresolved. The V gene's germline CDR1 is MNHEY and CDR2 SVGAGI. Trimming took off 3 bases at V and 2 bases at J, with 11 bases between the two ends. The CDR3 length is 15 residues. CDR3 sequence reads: CASSYGQAAYNEQFF. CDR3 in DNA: TGTGCCAGCAGTTATGGGCAGGCCGCCTACAATGAGCAGTTCTTC.

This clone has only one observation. In DNA, the CDR3 is TGTGCCAGCAGCCCTAGGACAGGGGTGAACACTGAAGCTTTCTTT. Its protein is CASSPRTGVNTEAFF. This chain links TRBV16 with TRBJ1-1, with 9 nucleotides matching TRBD1. The CDR3 runs 15 residues. CDR1 is KGHSY, CDR2 FQNENV, per germline. Trimming at V came to 4 bases and at J to 0 bases, leaving 3 bases not matched to a gene.

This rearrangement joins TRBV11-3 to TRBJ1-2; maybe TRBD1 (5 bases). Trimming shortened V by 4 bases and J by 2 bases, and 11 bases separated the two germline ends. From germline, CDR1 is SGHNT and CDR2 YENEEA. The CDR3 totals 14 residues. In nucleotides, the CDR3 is TGTGCCAGCAGCTCCCAGGGTCAGAACTATGGCTACACCTTC. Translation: CASSSQGQNYGYTF.

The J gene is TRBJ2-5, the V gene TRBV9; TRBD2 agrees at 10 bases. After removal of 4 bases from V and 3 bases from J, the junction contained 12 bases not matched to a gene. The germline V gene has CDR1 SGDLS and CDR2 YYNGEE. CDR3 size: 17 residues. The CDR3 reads CASSLTIAGGHKETQYF. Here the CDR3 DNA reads TGTGCCAGCAGCCTAACAATAGCGGGAGGTCACAAAGAGACCCAGTACTTC.

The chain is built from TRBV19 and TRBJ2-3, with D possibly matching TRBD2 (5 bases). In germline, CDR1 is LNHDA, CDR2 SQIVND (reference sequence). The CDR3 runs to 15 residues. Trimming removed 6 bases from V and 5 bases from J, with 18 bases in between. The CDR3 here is CASRPVEGPGDTQYF. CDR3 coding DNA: TGTGCCAGTAGACCGGTCGAGGGCCCCGGAGATACGCAGTATTTT.

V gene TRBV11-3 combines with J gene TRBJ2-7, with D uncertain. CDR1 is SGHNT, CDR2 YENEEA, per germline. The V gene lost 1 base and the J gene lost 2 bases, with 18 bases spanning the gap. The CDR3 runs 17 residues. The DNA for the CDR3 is TGTGCCAGCAGCTTAGTGAGGACGGCTCCATCCACCTACGAGCAGTACTTC. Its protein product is CASSLVRTAPSTYEQYF.

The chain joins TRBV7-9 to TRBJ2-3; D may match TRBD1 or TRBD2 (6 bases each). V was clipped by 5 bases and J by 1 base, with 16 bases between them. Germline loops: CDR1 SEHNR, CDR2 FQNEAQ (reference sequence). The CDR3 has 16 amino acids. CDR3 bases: TGTGCCAGCAGCCGGGGGCGGGTGGGTGGCACAGATACGCAGTATTTT. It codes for CASSRGRVGGTDTQYF.

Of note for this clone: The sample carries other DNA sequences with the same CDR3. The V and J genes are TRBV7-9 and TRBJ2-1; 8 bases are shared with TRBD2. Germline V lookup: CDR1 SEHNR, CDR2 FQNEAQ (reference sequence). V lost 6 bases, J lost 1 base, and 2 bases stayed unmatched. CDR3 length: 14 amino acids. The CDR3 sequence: CASRSSGSYNEQFF. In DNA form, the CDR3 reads TGTGCCAGCAGATCTAGCGGGTCCTACAATGAGCAGTTCTTC.

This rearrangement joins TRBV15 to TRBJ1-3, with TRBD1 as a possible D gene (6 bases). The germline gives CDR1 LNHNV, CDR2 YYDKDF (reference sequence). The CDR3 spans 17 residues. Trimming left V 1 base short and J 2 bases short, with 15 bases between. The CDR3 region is CATSRGPGGAPGNTIYF. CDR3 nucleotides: TGTGCCACCAGCAGAGGACCTGGGGGCGCACCTGGAAACACCATATATTTT.

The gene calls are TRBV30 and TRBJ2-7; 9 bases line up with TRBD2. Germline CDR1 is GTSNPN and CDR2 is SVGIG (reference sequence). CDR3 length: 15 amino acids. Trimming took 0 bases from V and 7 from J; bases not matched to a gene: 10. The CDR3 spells CAWSVRVLAGREQYF. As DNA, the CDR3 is TGTGCCTGGAGTGTACGTGTACTAGCGGGTCGAGAGCAGTACTTC.

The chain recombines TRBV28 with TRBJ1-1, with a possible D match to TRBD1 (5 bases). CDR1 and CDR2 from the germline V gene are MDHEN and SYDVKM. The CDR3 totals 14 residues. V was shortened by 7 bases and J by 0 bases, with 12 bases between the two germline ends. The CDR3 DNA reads TGTGCCAGCACAACTCTGGGGCTGAACACTGAAGCTTTCTTT. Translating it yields CASTTLGLNTEAFF.